This TCR beta chain is from a study of blood T cells in healthy people across ages. Regarding the study as a whole: Per-million-T-cell TCR beta diversity fell roughly linearly with age. The unknown donor CMV status may have confounded expanded clonotype changes.

As concerns this clonotype: Its antigen is as yet unknown.

The use of a sample-barcoded 5' primer and a J-beta primer mix characterized a second PCR of about 7 to 12 cycles. Each cDNA molecule received a tag from a template-switch adaptor that had 12 random nucleotides. TCRdb re-analysed the 5' RACE reads in MiXCR, keeping a single row per CDR3 protein. The sample has about 640,000 distinct CDR3 sequences; around 54% are singletons. Per germline, CDR1 LGHNA and CDR2 YNFKEQ. This CDR3 has 18 amino acids. The junction had 8 bases not matched to a gene; V was cut back by 4 bases and J by 3 bases. Sequencing used blood. The chain is built from TRBV4-2 and TRBJ2-1, with TRBD2 matching 14 bases. This clonotype originated in a man aged 55 to 70 in good health. CDR3 residues: CASSRFGTSGGHYNEQFF. Written as DNA, the CDR3 is TGTGCCAGCAGCCGATTCGGGACTAGCGGGGGCCACTACAATGAGCAGTTCTTC.